The 5 T cell receptor beta chains below all came from one sample that was sequenced in a study of shared clonotypes between healthy human individuals. TCRdb keeps only in-frame clones here, not all; method: immunoSEQ multiplex PCR. This sample has about 2.5 million clones, with about 90% found just once. The sequenced sample consisted of naive CD4+ T cells from PBMCs. Subset here: CD45RA+ positively selected. These receptors were obtained from a young man in good health. Some clones in this sample may be carry-over from other donors' samples.

The chain joins TRBV28 to TRBJ1-5; D call uncertain. CDR1 MDHEN and CDR2 SYDVKM come from the germline V gene. This CDR3 spans 15 amino acids. Trimming shortened V by 5 bases and J by 3 bases, and 14 bases separated the two germline ends. This CDR3 is CASSPSVPYNQPQHF. The CDR3 DNA reads as TGTGCCAGCAGTCCCTCGGTCCCCTACAATCAGCCCCAGCATTTT.

This chain connects TRBV7-3 to TRBJ2-3; D may be TRBD1 or TRBD2 (5 bases each). Trimming stripped 3 bases from V and 0 bases from J, with 19 bases between. This CDR3 has 18 residues. Germline CDR1 and CDR2: SGHTA and FQGTGA. The CDR3 protein is CASSFKIGAAVSTDTQYF. The CDR3 DNA is TGTGCCAGCAGCTTCAAGATCGGGGCAGCCGTTAGCACAGATACGCAGTATTTT. The complete variable domain, with remaining parts taken from reference TRBV7-3 and TRBJ2-3, reads GAGVSQTPSNKVTEKGKYVELRCDPISGHTALYWYRQSLGQGPEFLIYFQGTGAADDSGLPNDRFFAVRPEGSVSTLKIQRTERGDSAVYLCASSFKIGAAVSTDTQYFGPGTRLTVL.

The chain combines TRBV6-5 with TRBJ2-7; TRBD2 aligns across 8 bases. There are 13 residues in the CDR3. In germline, CDR1 is MNHEY, CDR2 SVGAGI. The V gene end was trimmed by 2 bases and the J gene end by 7 bases; junction bases not matched to a gene: 4. In DNA, the CDR3 is TGTGCCAGCAGTTACCTCGGGGGGGAGGAGCAGTACTTC. Translated, it gives CASSYLGGEEQYF.

This clone appeared once. The identical CDR3 is also encoded by other nucleotide sequences in the sample. The rearrangement uses TRBV28 and TRBJ1-1; no definite D call. V was trimmed by 6 bases and J by 10 bases, leaving 15 bases between them. Germline V gene lookup returns CDR1 MDHEN and CDR2 SYDVKM. This CDR3 has 12 residues. This CDR3 is CASSSPGGGAFF. CDR3 bases: TGTGCCAGCAGCTCCCCCGGTGGTGGAGCTTTCTTT.

The chain is built from TRBV11-2 and TRBJ2-6; D might be TRBD2 (6 bases). The CDR3 covers 16 residues. Trimming removed 1 base at V and 2 bases at J, with 9 bases between. CDR1 is SGHAT and CDR2 is FQNNGV in the germline V gene. CDR3 amino acids: CASSLALATGANVLTF. The CDR3 DNA follows: TGTGCCAGCAGCTTAGCACTAGCAACTGGGGCCAACGTCCTGACTTTC. Supplemented by reference TRBV11-2 and TRBJ2-6, the full variable domain reads EAGVAQSPRYKIIEKRQSVAFWCNPISGHATLYWYQQILGQGPKLLIQFQNNGVVDDSQLPKDRFSAERLKGVDSTLKIQPAKLEDSAVYLCASSLALATGANVLTFGAGSRLTVL.